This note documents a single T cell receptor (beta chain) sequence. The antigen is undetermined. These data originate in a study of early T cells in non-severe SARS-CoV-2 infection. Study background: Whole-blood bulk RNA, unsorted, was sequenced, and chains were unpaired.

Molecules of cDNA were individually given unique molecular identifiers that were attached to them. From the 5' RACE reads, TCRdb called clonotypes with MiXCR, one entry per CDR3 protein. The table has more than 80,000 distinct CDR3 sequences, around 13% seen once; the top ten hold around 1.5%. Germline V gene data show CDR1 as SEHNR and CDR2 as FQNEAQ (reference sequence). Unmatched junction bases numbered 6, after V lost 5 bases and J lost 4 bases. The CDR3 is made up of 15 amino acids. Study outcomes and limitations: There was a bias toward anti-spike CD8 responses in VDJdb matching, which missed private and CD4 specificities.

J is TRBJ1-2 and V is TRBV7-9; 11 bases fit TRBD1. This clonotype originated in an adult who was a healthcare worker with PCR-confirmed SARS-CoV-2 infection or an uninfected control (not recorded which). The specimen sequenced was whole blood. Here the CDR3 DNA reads TGTGCCAGCAGCGCGGACAGGGGGCCGGGCTATGGCTACACCTTC. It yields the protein CASSADRGPGYGYTF.